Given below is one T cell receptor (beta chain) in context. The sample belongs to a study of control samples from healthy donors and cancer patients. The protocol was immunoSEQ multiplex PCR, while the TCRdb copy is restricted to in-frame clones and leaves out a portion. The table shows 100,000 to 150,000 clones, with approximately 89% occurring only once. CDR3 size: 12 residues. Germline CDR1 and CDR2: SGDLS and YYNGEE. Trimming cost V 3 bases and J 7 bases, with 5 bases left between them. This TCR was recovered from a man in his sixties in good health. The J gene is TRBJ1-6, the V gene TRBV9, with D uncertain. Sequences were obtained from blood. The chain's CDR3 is CASSEGNSPLHF. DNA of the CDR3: TGTGCCAGCAGCGAAGGAAATTCACCCCTCCACTTT.